This TCR beta chain was found in a study of cytomegalovirus exposure and HLA in healthy donors (dated by TCRdb to about 2017). Regarding the research as a whole: An earlier analysis of approximately 640 of the donors reported 250 to 350 Gb of sequence data and 100 million to 140 million unique TCR beta sequences from 150 million to 200 million T cells. An early release covering roughly 580 HLA-typed donors comprised about 290 gigabases of sequencing data and tens of millions of unique TCR sequences. The genetic ancestry cluster associated with self-reported Caucasian donors included 80% to 90% of the roughly 390 genotyped donors. The aim of the study was to test whether cataloging public T cell receptors could identify signatures of past pathogen exposure. The study profiled the T cell repertoires of about 720 subjects by immunosequencing and related them to cytomegalovirus serostatus. Besides the first cohort of around 700 subjects, a separate validation cohort made up of roughly 120 different subjects was used. To predict cytomegalovirus infection status, the study combined high-throughput TCR immunosequencing, statistical association of individual TCRs with disease status, and machine learning. To study patterns of TCR occurrence, a later analysis re-analyzed previously published TCR beta repertoires from 666 donors and added high-resolution HLA genotyping. Rather than drawing on any new phenotypic data, the later analysis identified candidate immune exposures from TCR beta sequences and the way those sequences occurred across donors. An earlier analysis of approximately 640 of the donors applied high-throughput TCR beta sequencing to assess whether each TCR beta V gene segment acted as functional or pseudogenic. Alongside the repertoire data, information on donor age, sex, ethnicity and CMV serostatus was compiled. Genome-wide SNP genotypes for about 65% of the roughly 670 donors were used in a later genetic analysis, which treated that subset as a discovery cohort. Every discovery cohort repertoire had been produced on one sequencing platform. Both class I and class II loci were covered by HLA typing, at four-digit resolution. Typing coverage differed by locus: A, B, C, DRB1 and DQB1 were typed in about 629-640 donors, DQA1 in 500 to 550, DPA1 in 600 to 610, and DPB1 in just under 490. Because of strong linkage in the cohort, five DR-DQ haplotypes were treated as single units for association and clustering. Across approximately 400 genotyped donors of the cohort, an average of roughly 200,000 unique TCR beta nucleotide sequences per donor were sequenced, and roughly 18% of those sequences were non-productive. Results and caveats for the whole study, not just this receptor: Assigning TCR associations to individual alleles was difficult when HLA alleles, especially DR and DQ, strongly co-occurred. CMV serostatus was the only immune exposure information available for the cohort. A later analysis reported that several top co-occurrence clusters appeared linked to parvovirus B19, influenza, CMV and Epstein-Barr virus. The authors suggested that the approach could potentially be extended to other disease states and immunological phenotypes. In a later analysis, TCR association rates were found to vary across HLA loci, with the most associated TCRs seen for DRB1 alleles and the fewest for HLA-C alleles. A later analysis associated 16,951 TCR beta sequences with specific HLA alleles at a false discovery rate of 0.05. A further reported finding was that TCR beta sequences accurately predicted the HLA-A and HLA-B alleles for most subjects in the first cohort. HLA typing was unavailable for some donors at each locus, so association tests used only the typed subset. Some IMGT-functional V segments, including TRBV6-2 and TRBV6-3, could not be distinguished by the 87-base-pair reads and were therefore excluded. According to a later genetic analysis, donors in an Asian-associated ancestry cluster had fewer N-insertions in productive TCRs than the roughly 700-donor mean. A cluster of highly shared sequence variants was judged likely to represent a technical artifact of the sequencing pipeline. Most TCR sequences were seen in very few donors, while some public TCRs were found in many individuals. Some 15 rarely observed V segments, including chromosome 9 orphons, were excluded from the earlier analysis of almost 600 of the donors because counts were too low. The presence/absence analyses assumed that sequencing depth was roughly uniform across donors, and that assumption may not be true. Broadly in line with IMGT annotations, most TCR beta V segments showed up in productive rearrangements about 90% or about 30% of the time in an earlier analysis of 587 of the donors. This cohort had only TCR beta chains sequenced, and the lack of alpha or paired-chain data limited which features could be detected. In vitro tests confirmed that three of the cytomegalovirus-associated TCR beta chains recognize cytomegalovirus antigens. Correlated functional status among segregating V segments might reflect linkage disequilibrium, but an unknown experimental factor could not be ruled out. V-gene and J-gene trimming of TCR beta chains was associated with a missense DCLRE1C variant in a later genetic analysis, and the association was replicated in an independent cohort. Cytomegalovirus status was reported to be diagnosed by the classifier with high specificity and sensitivity in both the original and validation cohorts. A later analysis found that most CMV-associated TCR beta chains appeared HLA-restricted, with HLA associations seemingly driven largely by CMV exposure. Compared with equally common non-associated chains, HLA-associated TCR beta chains in a later analysis were more clonally expanded and had lower generation probabilities. The study listed over 150 TCR beta chains as associated with cytomegalovirus.

The library was built by means of the immunoSEQ multiplex PCR assay. For the multiplex PCR, a mixture combining 60 forward primers for TCR Vbeta segments and 13 reverse primers for TCR Jbeta segments was used. The CDR3 region of rearranged TCR beta genes was amplified from genomic DNA with a multiplex PCR assay. Amplified TCR beta libraries were sequenced as 87-base-pair reads on the Illumina HiSeq System. Per the authors' processing: A later analysis counted about 80 million unique TCR beta chains across the 550 to 750 repertoires, and approximately 11 million of these chains were shared by at least two donors. Raw reads were error-corrected and collapsed into unique sequences by a nearest-neighbor algorithm in which closely related sequences were merged to remove PCR and sequencing errors. Alignment of CDR3 sequences to IMGT reference sequences was used to assign V, D and J gene segments. For a sequence to be retained, a match of at least six nucleotides to both a V gene segment and a J gene segment was required. Rearrangements were called productive when the CDR3 lacked stop codons and stayed in frame with V and J; all others were non-productive. Following IMGT convention, CDR3 was defined as the stretch from the second conserved V-encoded cysteine to the conserved J-encoded phenylalanine. In an earlier analysis of 550 to 650 of the donors, sequences lacking an unambiguous match to a single V gene segment were excluded. In an earlier analysis of 450 to 750 of the donors, a V segment was called functional when productive rearrangements were above 56.7%, and segregating when the standard deviation between donors exceeded 5%. A statistical classification framework was built to diagnose cytomegalovirus status from the catalog of TCR beta chain sequences. In a later analysis, V and J genes were assigned by comparing TCR nucleotide sequences against IMGT/GENE-DB human TR gene sequences. In a later analysis, CDR3 sequences and most-parsimonious VDJ recombination scenarios were assigned using the TCRdist pipeline. In a later analysis, each TCR beta chain was defined by its CDR3 amino acid sequence together with its V-gene family, and reads without a unique V-gene family were excluded. To address suspected cross-contamination and a sequencing artifact, a later analysis removed 592 highly shared, low-generation-probability nucleotide sequences. A later analysis calculated a clonal expansion index for each public chain from normalized within-repertoire ranks of inferred template counts. In a later analysis, generation probabilities were computed with a VDJ recombination model fitted to out-of-frame rearrangements, and the resulting probabilities were checked against IGoR. Hypergeometric tests were used in a later analysis to score TCR-TCR, TCR-HLA and TCR-CMV co-occurrence, with a repertoire-size bias correction applied to the TCR pairs. False discovery rates were estimated in a later analysis by permuting HLA or CMV assignments 20 times. In a later analysis, co-occurring TCRs were grouped using DBSCAN, with TCRdist sequence similarity added in when clustering inside HLA-allele-positive subsets. Repertoires with fewer than 30,000 or more than 120,000 public chains, plus five repertoires with anomalous nucleotide sharing, were excluded from co-occurrence clustering. Held by TCRdb, this immuneACCESS table contains in-frame sequences only and omits some clones. Under half of the omission traces to an unresolved V gene where checked; the cause of the rest is unknown. For V, J and clone size, that table is used; D and trimming come from the DNA. The sample data list 98,000 or so clones, and over 60% of these were observed just once. The top ten hold over 15% of the sample.

Via the germline V gene, CDR1 is SGHTS and CDR2 YDEGEE. Reading from cysteine to phenylalanine, the CDR3 counts 18 amino acids. Here the CDR3 DNA is all that survives: 54 bases in frame from base 1. V and J lose 5 bases and 3 bases, and a span of 27 bases separates them. Concerning this clone: Its binding antigen is unknown. The input lacks base qualities; no much larger clone sits a single base away.

The cohort was made up of 650 to 700 healthy bone marrow donors. At the time of sampling, all cohort members were nominally healthy, though unrecorded immune exposures were likely present. The donor tested CMV seropositive, placing the donor among the 289 seropositive members of the cohort. Every donor gave a peripheral blood sample, and the peripheral blood mononuclear cells from that sample were used for TCR beta sequencing. The Qiagen DNeasy Blood Extraction Kit was used to extract genomic DNA from the blood cell samples. Recombination joined TRBV5-8 with TRBJ2-7; TRBD2 is possibly the D segment (7 matching bases). What was sequenced was PBMCs. The origin of this receptor is a man aged 55-75 years in good health and CMV-seropositive. Here is the DNA: TGTGCCAGCAGTCGGGGGGCGCTACAGGGACTGAGGAACTACGAGCAGTACTTC. Its coded protein is CASSRGALQGLRNYEQYF.